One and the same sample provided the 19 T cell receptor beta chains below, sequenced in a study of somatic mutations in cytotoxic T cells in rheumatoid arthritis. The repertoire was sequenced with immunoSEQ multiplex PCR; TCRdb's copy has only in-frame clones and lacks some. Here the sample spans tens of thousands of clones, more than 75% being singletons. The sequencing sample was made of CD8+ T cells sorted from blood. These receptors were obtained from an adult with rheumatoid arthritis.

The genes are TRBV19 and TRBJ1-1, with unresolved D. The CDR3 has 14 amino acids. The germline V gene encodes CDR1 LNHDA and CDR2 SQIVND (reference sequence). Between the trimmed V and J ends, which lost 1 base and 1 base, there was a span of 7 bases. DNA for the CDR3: TGTGCCAGTAGTATAGCCCCAGAGAACACTGAAGCTTTCTTT. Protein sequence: CASSIAPENTEAFF.

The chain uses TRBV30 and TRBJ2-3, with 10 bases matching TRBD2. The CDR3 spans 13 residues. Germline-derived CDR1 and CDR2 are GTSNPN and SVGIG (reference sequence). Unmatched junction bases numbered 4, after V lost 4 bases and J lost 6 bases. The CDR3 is CAWTSGSGDTQYF. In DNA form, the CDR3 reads TGTGCCTGGACTAGCGGGAGCGGGGATACGCAGTATTTT. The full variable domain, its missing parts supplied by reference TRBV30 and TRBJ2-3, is SQTIHQWPATLVQPVGSPLSLECTVEGTSNPNLYWYRQAAGRGLQLLFYSVGIGQISSEVPQNLSASRPQDRQFILSSKKLLLSDSGFYLCAWTSGSGDTQYFGPGTRLTVL.

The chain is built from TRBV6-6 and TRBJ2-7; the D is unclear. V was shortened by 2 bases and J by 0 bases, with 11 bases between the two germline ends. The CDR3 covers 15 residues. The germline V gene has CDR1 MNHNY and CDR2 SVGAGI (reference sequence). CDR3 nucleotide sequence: TGTGCCAGCAGTTACAGTAGTACCCCCTCCTACGAGCAGTACTTC. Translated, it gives CASSYSSTPSYEQYF.

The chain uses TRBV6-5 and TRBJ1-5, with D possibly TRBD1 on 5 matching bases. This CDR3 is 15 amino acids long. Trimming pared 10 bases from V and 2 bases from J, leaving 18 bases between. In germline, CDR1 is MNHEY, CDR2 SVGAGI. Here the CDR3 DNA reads TGTGCCACCATGAAGGCGGGGGACCGCAATCAGCCCCAGCATTTT. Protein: CATMKAGDRNQPQHF.

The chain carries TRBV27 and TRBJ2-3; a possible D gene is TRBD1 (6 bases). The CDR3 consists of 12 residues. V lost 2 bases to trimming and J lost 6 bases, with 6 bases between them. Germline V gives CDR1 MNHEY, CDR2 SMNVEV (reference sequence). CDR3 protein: CASSLTGDTQYF. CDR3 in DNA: TGTGCCAGCAGTTTAACAGGGGATACGCAGTATTTT.

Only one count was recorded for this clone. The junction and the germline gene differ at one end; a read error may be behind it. Written as DNA, the CDR3 is TGTGCCAGCAGTTTAGCATCGGGCGTTTACGAGCAGTACTTC. As protein: CASSLASGVYEQYF. The gene calls are TRBV7-2 and TRBJ2-7; D gene unclear. Per germline, CDR1 SGHTA and CDR2 FQGNSA. The CDR3 totals 14 residues. Using reference TRBV7-2 and TRBJ2-7 for the parts outside the CDR3, the full variable domain is GAGVSQSPSNKVTEKGKDVELRCDPISGHTALYWYRQSLGQGLEFLIYFQGNSAPDKSGLPSDRFSAERTGGSVSTLTIQRTQQEDSAVYLCASSLASGVYEQYFGPGTRLTVT.

CDR3 in amino acids: CASRQGPSYEQYF. The CDR3 DNA reads as TGTGCCAGCAGACAGGGACCGAGCTACGAGCAGTACTTC. V gene TRBV7-9 combines with J gene TRBJ2-7; maybe TRBD1 (6 bases). This CDR3 region has 13 residues. The V end lost 6 bases, the J end lost 3 bases, and 12 bases lay between the germline ends. CDR1 and CDR2 from the germline V gene are SEHNR and FQNEAQ (reference sequence).

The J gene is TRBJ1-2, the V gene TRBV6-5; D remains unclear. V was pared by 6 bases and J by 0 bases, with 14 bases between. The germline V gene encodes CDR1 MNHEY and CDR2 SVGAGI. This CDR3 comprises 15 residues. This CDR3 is CASRNAGGPNYGYTF. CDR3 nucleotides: TGTGCCAGCAGGAATGCCGGCGGCCCTAACTATGGCTACACCTTC.

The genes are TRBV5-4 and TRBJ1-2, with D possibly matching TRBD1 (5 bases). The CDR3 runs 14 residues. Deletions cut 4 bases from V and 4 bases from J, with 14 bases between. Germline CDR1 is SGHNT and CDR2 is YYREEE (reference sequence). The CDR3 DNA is TGTGCCAGCAGCCCGGGGACTAACGGCTATGGCTACACCTTC. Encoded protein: CASSPGTNGYGYTF.

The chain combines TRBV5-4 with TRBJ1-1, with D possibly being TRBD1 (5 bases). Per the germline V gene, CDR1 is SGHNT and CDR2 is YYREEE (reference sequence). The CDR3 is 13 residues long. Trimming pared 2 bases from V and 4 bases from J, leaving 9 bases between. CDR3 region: CASSFSGSTEAFF. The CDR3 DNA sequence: TGTGCCAGCAGCTTCTCAGGGAGCACTGAAGCTTTCTTT.

CDR3 loop: CASSRGTTYEQYF. The CDR3 DNA sequence: TGTGCCAGCAGCCGCGGGACTACCTACGAGCAGTACTTC. The rearrangement uses TRBV11-3 and TRBJ2-7; 7 nucleotides match TRBD2. This CDR3 region has 13 residues. After removal of 5 bases from V and 2 bases from J, the junction contained 3 bases not matched to a gene. Germline-derived CDR1 and CDR2 are SGHNT and YENEEA.

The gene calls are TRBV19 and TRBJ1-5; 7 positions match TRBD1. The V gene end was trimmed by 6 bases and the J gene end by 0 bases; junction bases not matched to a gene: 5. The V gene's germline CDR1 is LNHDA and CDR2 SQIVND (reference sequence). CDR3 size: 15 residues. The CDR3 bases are TGTGCCAGTAGACCGACAGGGCGTAGCAATCAGCCCCAGCATTTT. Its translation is CASRPTGRSNQPQHF.

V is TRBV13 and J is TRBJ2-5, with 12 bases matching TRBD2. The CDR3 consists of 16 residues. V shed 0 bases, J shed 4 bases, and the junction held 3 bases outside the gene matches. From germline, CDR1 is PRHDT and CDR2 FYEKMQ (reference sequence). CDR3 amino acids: CASSLGTSGRGETQYF. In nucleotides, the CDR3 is TGTGCCAGCAGCTTAGGGACTAGCGGGAGAGGAGAGACCCAGTACTTC.

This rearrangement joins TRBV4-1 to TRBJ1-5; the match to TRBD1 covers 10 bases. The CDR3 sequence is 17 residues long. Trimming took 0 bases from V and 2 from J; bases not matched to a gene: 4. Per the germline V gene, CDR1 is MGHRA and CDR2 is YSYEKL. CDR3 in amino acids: CASSQEPGTGGNQPQHF. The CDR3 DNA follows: TGCGCCAGCAGCCAAGAGCCCGGGACAGGGGGCAATCAGCCCCAGCATTTT.

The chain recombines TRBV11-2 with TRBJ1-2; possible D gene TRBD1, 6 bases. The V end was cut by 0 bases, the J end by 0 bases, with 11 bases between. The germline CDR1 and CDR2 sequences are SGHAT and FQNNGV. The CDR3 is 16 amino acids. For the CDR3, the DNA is TGTGCCAGCAGCTTAGACTACAGGGTAGCTAACTATGGCTACACCTTC. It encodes CASSLDYRVANYGYTF. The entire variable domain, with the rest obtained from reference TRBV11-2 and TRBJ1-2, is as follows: EAGVAQSPRYKIIEKRQSVAFWCNPISGHATLYWYQQILGQGPKLLIQFQNNGVVDDSQLPKDRFSAERLKGVDSTLKIQPAKLEDSAVYLCASSLDYRVANYGYTFGSGTRLTVV.

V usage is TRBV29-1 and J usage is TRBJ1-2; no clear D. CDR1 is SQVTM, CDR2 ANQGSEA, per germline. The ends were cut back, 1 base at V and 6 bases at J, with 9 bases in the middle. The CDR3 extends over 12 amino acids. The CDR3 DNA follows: TGCAGCGTTGAAGGCAATAGGGATGGCTACACCTTC. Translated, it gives CSVEGNRDGYTF.

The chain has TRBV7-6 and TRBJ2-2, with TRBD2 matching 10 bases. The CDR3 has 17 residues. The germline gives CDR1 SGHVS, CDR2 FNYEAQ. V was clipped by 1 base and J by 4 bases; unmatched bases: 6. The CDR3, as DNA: TGTGCCAGCAGCTTAGTCCCTAGCGGGAGTATCACCGGGGAGCTGTTTTTT. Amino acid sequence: CASSLVPSGSITGELFF.

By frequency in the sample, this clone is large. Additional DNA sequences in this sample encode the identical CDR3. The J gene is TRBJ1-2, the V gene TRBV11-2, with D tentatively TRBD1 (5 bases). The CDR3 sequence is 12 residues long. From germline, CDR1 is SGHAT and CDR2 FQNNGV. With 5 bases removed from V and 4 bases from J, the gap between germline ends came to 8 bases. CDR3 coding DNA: TGTGCCAGCAGCCTTGACAGCTATGGCTACACCTTC. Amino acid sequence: CASSLDSYGYTF.

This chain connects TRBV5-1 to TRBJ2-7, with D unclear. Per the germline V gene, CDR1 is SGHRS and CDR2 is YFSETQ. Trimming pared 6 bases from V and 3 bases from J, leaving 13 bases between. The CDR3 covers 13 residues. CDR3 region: CASMEMGSYEQYF. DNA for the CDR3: TGCGCCAGCATGGAGATGGGCAGCTACGAGCAGTACTTC.